This passage covers 4 T cell receptor beta chains from one sample sequenced in a study of T cells in Graves' hyperthyroidism and ophthalmopathy. Amplification of TCR beta CDR3 regions was performed using RNA transcripts as template. TCR CDR3 underwent first-round RT-PCR with the HTBI primer set. TCRdb re-derived calls from the multiplex PCR reads in MiXCR, one entry per CDR3 protein. Here the sample spans around 600,000 distinct CDR3 sequences, 12% to 15% being singletons. Sequenced input: blood. These receptor sequences come from a woman aged 18-35 years with Graves' ophthalmopathy.

This clonotype came up many times. This sequence joins TRBV13 and TRBJ1-1; D gene ambiguous. V was trimmed by 1 base and J by 3 bases, leaving 15 bases between them. Germline CDR1 PRHDT, CDR2 FYEKMQ (reference sequence). The CDR3 covers 16 residues. DNA of the CDR3: TGTGCCAGCAGCTTAGAGGCTTCGGGTGGGTACACTGAAGCTTTCTTT. Amino acids: CASSLEASGGYTEAFF.

The table lists this clonotype with a few counts. V usage is TRBV7-9 and J usage is TRBJ2-3; 11 positions agree with TRBD2. This CDR3 spans 18 amino acids. CDR1 is SEHNR, CDR2 FQNEAQ, per germline (reference sequence). The J segment lost 2 bases and the V segment lost 0 bases, leaving 7 bases of the junction unmatched. CDR3 sequence reads: CASSLARLAGRDTDTQYF. Written as DNA, the CDR3 is TGTGCCAGCAGCTTAGCGAGACTAGCGGGGAGGGACACAGATACGCAGTATTTT.

This clonotype was recorded many times. This CDR3 reads CASSLGVGKAFF. The CDR3 DNA follows: TGTGCCAGCAGTTTGGGTGTCGGGAAAGCTTTCTTT. The V call is TRBV12-3 or TRBV12-4, the J call TRBJ1-1; D gene ambiguous. The length of the CDR3 is 12 residues. The V gene lost 3 bases and the J gene lost 9 bases, with 11 bases spanning the gap.

This clonotype was seen repeatedly, ten times or more. The genes are TRBV6-1 and TRBJ2-7; perhaps TRBD1 as D (8 bases). The CDR3 contains 20 residues. Germline V gene lookup returns CDR1 MNHNS and CDR2 SASEGT. V was shortened by 2 bases and J by 8 bases, with 34 bases between the two germline ends. The CDR3 here is CASSEMAGGEASGPSGKQYF. The CDR3 DNA reads as TGTGCCAGCAGTGAAATGGCAGGGGGCGAGGCTAGCGGCCCCTCCGGGAAGCAGTACTTC.